This TCR beta chain was observed in a study of blood T cell repertoires in COVID-19. In the study's own analysis: Reference gene primers were amplified, and this amplification served to estimate nucleated cell counts. Generated by immunoSEQ multiplex PCR, the TCRdb table keeps only in-frame clones and is missing some. V, J and clone size are those of that table, while D and trimming were read from the DNA. The top ten clones hold roughly 5.2% of a sample with 35,000 to 55,000 clones, 85% to 95% of them seen once. Sample: peripheral blood. This clonotype originated in a human donor in a cohort sampled during active COVID-19.

In DNA form, the CDR3 reads TGCAGCGTTGAGTCAGGAAACTATGGCTACACCTTC. Translation: CSVESGNYGYTF. The chain joins TRBV29-1 to TRBJ1-2; D unclear. Germline loops: CDR1 SQVTM, CDR2 ANQGSEA. The CDR3 length is 12 residues. V lost 3 bases and J lost 2, with 7 bases in between.